This entry concerns a single TCR beta chain. These data originate in a study of blood T cell repertoires in COVID-19. As for the study in general: There were acute and convalescent COVID-19 samples, and they came from the United States, Italy and Spain. T cells, B-cell-depleted T cells, or PBMCs supplied cDNA or gDNA.

Seattle patients were enrolled while actively infected and followed longitudinally. Under the authors' procedure: Amplifying reference gene primers gave estimates of nucleated cell counts. Profiling relied on immunoSEQ multiplex PCR, and the TCRdb table lists in-frame clones only, not all of them. That table supplies the V and J calls and clone size; D and trimming were determined from the DNA. The sample carries around 120,000 clones, 90% recorded once. CDR1 is SGHTA and CDR2 is FQGNSA in the germline V gene. V lost 5 bases, J lost 4 bases, and 14 bases lay in between. This CDR3 comprises 14 residues.

This receptor was identified in a woman aged 55-70 years with COVID-19, enrolled during active disease. V gene TRBV7-2 combines with J gene TRBJ1-2; D not resolved. The sequenced sample consisted of peripheral blood. The CDR3 reads CASSVAGDLYGYTF. CDR3 DNA: TGTGCCAGCAGCGTCGCGGGAGATCTCTATGGCTACACCTTC. Using reference TRBV7-2 and TRBJ1-2 for the parts outside the CDR3, the full variable domain is GAGVSQSPSNKVTEKGKDVELRCDPISGHTALYWYRQSLGQGLEFLIYFQGNSAPDKSGLPSDRFSAERTGGSVSTLTIQRTQQEDSAVYLCASSVAGDLYGYTFGSGTRLTVV.